This TCR beta chain came from a study of blood T cells in healthy people across ages. Germline CDR1 SQVTM, CDR2 ANQGSEA. This CDR3 is 12 amino acids long. V was trimmed by 4 bases and J by 6 bases, leaving 12 bases between them. A second PCR of 7 to 11 cycles used a sample-barcoded 5' primer and a J-beta primer mix. TCRdb independently ran MiXCR on the 5' RACE reads; one entry per CDR3 protein. The data hold 760,000 or so distinct CDR3 sequences, with approximately 25% observed a single time. In this sample, this clonotype turned up a few times. The same data also contributed to another study, on T cells of mothers and their children.

The chain links TRBV29-1 to TRBJ1-2; maybe TRBD1 (6 bases). Sequencing input: blood. The sequence was collected from a boy between 10 and 17 years old in good health. CDR3 sequence reads: CSVVLGADGYTF. CDR3 coding DNA: TGCAGCGTTGTCCTGGGGGCAGATGGCTACACCTTC.